These 30 T cell receptor beta chains originate from one sample sequenced in a study of T cell responses to AZD1222 COVID-19 vaccine. Clones were read by immunoSEQ multiplex PCR, and TCRdb kept only the in-frame ones, dropping some. The repertoire consists of about 110,000 clones, with about 89% occurring once and the leading ten covering roughly 4.4%. Sequenced here: peripheral blood, sampled 28 days after the second AZD1222 dose. The receptors were sampled from an adult who received the AZD1222 COVID-19 vaccine.

This clone was counted once. CDR3: CASSPSLGGRTEAFF. DNA for the CDR3: TGTGCCAGCAGCCCCTCGTTAGGGGGTCGCACTGAAGCTTTCTTT. V usage is TRBV3-1 (or the pseudogene TRBV3-2) and J usage is TRBJ1-1, with a weak D call TRBD1 (6 bases). Germline CDR1 reads LGHDT; CDR2 reads YNNKEL (reference sequence). This CDR3 has 15 amino acids. V gave up 4 bases and J gave up 4 bases, with 16 bases separating them.

DNA for the CDR3: TGCGCCAGCAGCCAAGAACCAGCAGGCCCTAGCACAGATACGCAGTATTTT. Protein: CASSQEPAGPSTDTQYF. The chain has TRBV4-1 and TRBJ2-3, with D unresolved. The V and J ends lost 0 bases and 0 bases respectively, with 13 bases between them. This CDR3 comprises 17 residues. CDR1 is MGHRA and CDR2 is YSYEKL in the germline V gene.

J is TRBJ2-3 and V is TRBV30; no clear D gene. The CDR3 is 11 residues long. The V end lost 1 base, the J end lost 11 bases, and 10 bases lay between the germline ends. Germline values: CDR1 GTSNPN, CDR2 SVGIG (reference sequence). This CDR3 reads CAWSGGGVQYF. DNA for the CDR3: TGTGCCTGGAGTGGGGGTGGGGTGCAGTATTTT.

The V gene is TRBV6-5, the J gene TRBJ2-7; 7 bases agree with TRBD2. Germline-derived CDR1 and CDR2 are MNHEY and SVGAGI. The ends lost 6 bases at V and 3 bases at J; junction bases unmatched: 11. The CDR3 loop spans 15 amino acids. The chain's CDR3 is CASRKTSEPYYEQYF. The CDR3 coding sequence is TGTGCCAGCAGGAAAACTAGCGAACCGTACTACGAGCAGTACTTC.

The chain links TRBV11-2 to TRBJ2-5, with 7 bases fitting TRBD1. With V trimmed by 1 base and J by 2 bases, 7 bases remained unmatched. CDR1 is SGHAT, CDR2 FQNNGV, per germline. The CDR3 is made up of 16 amino acids. The CDR3 is CASSLGKGQVQETQYF. The CDR3 DNA reads as TGTGCCAGCAGCTTAGGGAAAGGACAGGTGCAAGAGACCCAGTACTTC.

The V call is TRBV6-1, the J call TRBJ1-2; a possible D gene is TRBD1 (5 bases). CDR3 length: 13 residues. Per germline, CDR1 MNHNS and CDR2 SASEGT. V gave up 2 bases and J gave up 4 bases, with 8 bases separating them. In DNA form, the CDR3 reads TGTGCCAGCAGTGAACGGGGACCCTATGGCTACACCTTC. Translation gives CASSERGPYGYTF.

This chain connects TRBV2 to TRBJ2-3; 10 positions match TRBD2. V gave up 3 bases and J gave up 1 base; unmatched junction bases: 1. This CDR3 contains 15 residues. Germline V CDR1 and CDR2: SNHLY, FYNNEI. This chain's CDR3 is CASSDGLAGTDTQYF. The CDR3, as DNA: TGTGCCAGCAGTGACGGACTAGCGGGCACAGATACGCAGTATTTT.

The chain carries TRBV6-5 and TRBJ1-2; D perhaps matches TRBD1 (5 bases). Germline CDR1 and CDR2: MNHEY and SVGAGI. V was trimmed by 4 bases and J by 2 bases, leaving 8 bases between them. This CDR3 is 13 amino acids long. CDR3: CASSSTANYGYTF. DNA of the CDR3: TGTGCCAGCAGTTCGACAGCCAACTATGGCTACACCTTC.

The chain has TRBV9 and TRBJ2-7, with D perhaps given as TRBD1 or TRBD2 (5 bases each). Trimming pared 3 bases from V and 6 bases from J, leaving 22 bases between. The CDR3 is made up of 16 amino acids. Germline lookup yields CDR1 SGDLS and CDR2 YYNGEE. Here the CDR3 reads CASSGQGTEVGVEQYF. CDR3 coding DNA: TGTGCCAGCAGCGGGCAGGGTACTGAGGTGGGGGTCGAGCAGTACTTC.

The V and J genes are TRBV10-3 and TRBJ1-4; 9 positions match TRBD1. The CDR3 has 14 residues. The germline V gene has CDR1 ENHRY and CDR2 SYGVKD. The J segment lost 8 bases and the V segment lost 8 bases, leaving 9 bases of the junction unmatched. The CDR3 DNA reads TGTGCCATCGCTACCGGGACAGGGAACGAAAAACTGTTTTTT. The encoded protein is CAIATGTGNEKLFF.

This chain links TRBV27 with TRBJ1-1, with D possibly being TRBD1 (5 bases). V lost 3 bases to trimming and J lost 6 bases, with 5 bases between them. The length of the CDR3 is 11 residues. Per germline, CDR1 MNHEY and CDR2 SMNVEV (reference sequence). The chain's CDR3 is CASSLGAEAFF. For the CDR3, the DNA is TGTGCCAGCAGTTTGGGGGCTGAAGCTTTCTTT.

This clone was found once. The CDR3, as DNA: TGTGCCAGCAGTGAAGAGGTATGGGAGACCCAGTACTTC. Protein product: CASSEEVWETQYF. V is TRBV6-1 and J is TRBJ2-5; D not certain. This CDR3 is built from 13 residues. Trimming took 1 base from V and 5 from J, leaving 8 bases between them. Germline V gives CDR1 MNHNS, CDR2 SASEGT.

The gene calls are TRBV10-1 and TRBJ2-3; 9 nucleotides line up with TRBD1. From germline, CDR1 is WNHNN and CDR2 SYGVQD (reference sequence). J was trimmed by 4 bases and V by 4 bases; bases with no gene match: 0. The CDR3 extends over 13 amino acids. CDR3 region: CASSGTGADTQYF. The CDR3 bases are TGCGCCAGCAGTGGGACAGGGGCAGATACGCAGTATTTT.

V gene TRBV5-1 combines with J gene TRBJ1-1; D is ambiguous. CDR1 and CDR2 (germline): SGHRS, YFSETQ. The V end was cut by 2 bases, the J end by 6 bases, with 11 bases between. The CDR3 is 13 amino acids. The CDR3 is CASSFGSLPEAFF. For the CDR3, the DNA is TGCGCCAGCAGCTTTGGCAGTCTCCCTGAAGCTTTCTTT.

J is TRBJ1-2 and V is TRBV3-1 (or the pseudogene TRBV3-2); TRBD1 might be the D (5 bases). The ends were cut back, 6 bases at V and 8 bases at J, with 16 bases in the middle. Germline V gene lookup returns CDR1 LGHDT and CDR2 YNNKEL (reference sequence). The CDR3 runs to 13 residues. CDR3 amino acids: CASRRGGAEGYTF. For the CDR3, the DNA is TGTGCCAGCAGACGAGGAGGGGCGGAAGGCTACACCTTC.

The chain is built from TRBV12-5 and TRBJ1-6; a possible D gene is TRBD1 (6 bases). The CDR3 is made up of 16 amino acids. CDR1 and CDR2 from the germline V gene are LGHNT and FRNRAP. V gave up 0 bases and J gave up 10 bases, with 16 bases separating them. The CDR3 sequence: CASGLVAPGGGSPLHF. The CDR3 region has the DNA TGTGCTAGTGGTTTGGTAGCACCGGGGGGGGGCTCACCCCTCCACTTT.

This chain connects TRBV19 to TRBJ2-1; D is ambiguous. Trimming shortened V by 2 bases and J by 3 bases, and 11 bases separated the two germline ends. CDR1 is LNHDA, CDR2 SQIVND, per germline (reference sequence). The CDR3 is 15 amino acids. The CDR3 DNA is TGTGCCAGTAGTATATGGGCCGTGGGCTACAATGAGCAGTTCTTC. Encoded protein: CASSIWAVGYNEQFF. Using reference TRBV19 and TRBJ2-1 for the parts outside the CDR3, the full variable domain is DGGITQSPKYLFRKEGQNVTLSCEQNLNHDAMYWYRQDPGQGLRLIYYSQIVNDFQKGDIAEGYSVSREKKESFPLTVTSAQKNPTAFYLCASSIWAVGYNEQFFGPGTRLTVL.

CDR3 in amino acids: CSVGGRARNEKLFF. The CDR3 DNA sequence: TGCAGCGTTGGAGGACGGGCTCGTAATGAAAAACTGTTTTTT. The V call is TRBV29-1, the J call TRBJ1-4; D gene uncertain. Deletions cut 4 bases from V and 4 bases from J, with 13 bases between. Germline V gene lookup returns CDR1 SQVTM and CDR2 ANQGSEA. This CDR3 spans 14 amino acids.

This chain connects TRBV4-3 to TRBJ2-7; unclear D gene. The V gene's germline CDR1 is LGHNA and CDR2 YSLEER. This CDR3 comprises 12 residues. Trimming cost V 1 base and J 5 bases, with 6 bases left between them. CDR3 residues: CASSQGAHEQYF. Here the CDR3 DNA reads TGCGCCAGCAGCCAAGGAGCCCACGAGCAGTACTTC.

The rearrangement joins TRBV27 to TRBJ2-7; 7 bases map to TRBD2. The CDR3 length is 13 residues. V shed 4 bases, J shed 2 bases, and the junction held 2 bases outside the gene matches. Germline CDR1 MNHEY, CDR2 SMNVEV (reference sequence). The CDR3 region is CASSSRETYEQYF. The CDR3 DNA reads as TGTGCCAGCAGTTCGCGGGAGACCTACGAGCAGTACTTC.

The chain carries TRBV6-2 or TRBV6-3 and TRBJ2-1, with unresolved D. The germline V gene has CDR1 MNHEY and CDR2 SVGEGT. This CDR3 spans 12 amino acids. Deletions cut 2 bases from V and 9 bases from J, with 8 bases between. CDR3 loop: CASSYGVTEQFF. DNA for the CDR3: TGTGCCAGCAGTTACGGTGTAACTGAGCAGTTCTTC.

J is TRBJ1-6 and V is TRBV18; D is unresolved. Germline lookup yields CDR1 KGHSH and CDR2 LQKENI. The CDR3 is made up of 12 amino acids. V lost 1 base and J lost 7, with 2 bases in between. Here the CDR3 reads CASSPRNSPLHF. The CDR3 DNA follows: TGTGCCAGCTCACCACGCAATTCACCCCTCCACTTT. Full variable domain (missing parts from reference TRBV18 and TRBJ1-6): NAGVMQNPRHLVRRRGQEARLRCSPMKGHSHVYWYRQLPEEGLKFMVYLQKENIIDESGMPKERFSAEFPKEGPSILRIQQVVRGDSAAYFCASSPRNSPLHFGNGTRLTVT.

V gene TRBV6-2 or TRBV6-3 combines with J gene TRBJ1-4; D not certain. The CDR3 consists of 16 residues. V was cut by 6 bases and J by 3 bases, with 17 bases left in between. Germline values: CDR1 MNHEY, CDR2 SVGEGT. CDR3: CASSGGRGTANEKLFF. The CDR3 DNA sequence: TGTGCCAGCAGCGGCGGCCGGGGAACGGCTAATGAAAAACTGTTTTTT.

The CDR3 protein is CASSPGQGRPNTEAFF. The CDR3 bases are TGCGCCAGCAGCCCCGGACAGGGGAGGCCGAACACTGAAGCTTTCTTT. The chain recombines TRBV4-3 with TRBJ1-1; TRBD1 agrees at 9 bases. There are 16 residues in the CDR3. Germline V CDR1 and CDR2: LGHNA, YSLEER. V lost 4 bases and J lost 1; bases outside the gene matches: 7.

J is TRBJ2-2 and V is TRBV5-1; D may be TRBD1 (5 bases). The germline V gene has CDR1 SGHRS and CDR2 YFSETQ. V was shortened by 5 bases and J by 3 bases, with 11 bases between the two germline ends. CDR3 size: 14 residues. The CDR3 DNA is TGCGCCAGCAGTCCTGACAGTTACACCGGGGAGCTGTTTTTT. Translation: CASSPDSYTGELFF.

The chain has TRBV9 and TRBJ2-1, with D possibly matching TRBD2 (7 bases). The CDR3 is 17 amino acids. V was shortened by 0 bases and J by 2 bases, with 15 bases between the two germline ends. CDR1 is SGDLS, CDR2 YYNGEE, per germline. The CDR3 loop reads CASSVEGGLSAYNEQFF. Written as DNA, the CDR3 is TGTGCCAGCAGCGTAGAGGGGGGGCTATCAGCCTACAATGAGCAGTTCTTC.

The rearrangement joins TRBV6-5 to TRBJ2-5; TRBD1 agrees at 7 bases. Trimming took 8 bases from V and 4 from J; bases not matched to a gene: 4. The CDR3 totals 12 residues. The germline gives CDR1 MNHEY, CDR2 SVGAGI. The CDR3 spells CASRPGGETQYF. The CDR3 DNA reads as TGTGCCAGCCGGCCAGGGGGAGAGACCCAGTACTTC.

This sequence joins TRBV7-9 and TRBJ1-2, with D possibly being TRBD1 (5 bases). In germline, CDR1 is SEHNR, CDR2 FQNEAQ (reference sequence). The CDR3 has 13 residues. With 3 bases removed from V and 3 bases from J, the gap between germline ends came to 8 bases. The CDR3 is CASSFFRDYGYTF. In DNA, the CDR3 is TGTGCCAGCAGCTTCTTCAGGGACTATGGCTACACCTTC.

The chain links TRBV12-2 to TRBJ2-7. TRBV12-2 is a listed pseudogene. The CDR3 extends over 15 amino acids. The CDR3 is CASRPQIKLHYEQYF. The CDR3 nucleotides read TGTGCAAGTCGCCCCCAGATCAAACTGCACTACGAGCAGTACTTC.

The genes are TRBV12-3 or TRBV12-4 and TRBJ2-3; D remains ambiguous. Between the trimmed V and J ends, which lost 8 bases and 5 bases, there was a span of 14 bases. The CDR3 runs 13 residues. In nucleotides, the CDR3 is TGTGCCAGCTCCAATGCCGTTGGAGATACGCAGTATTTT. As protein: CASSNAVGDTQYF.